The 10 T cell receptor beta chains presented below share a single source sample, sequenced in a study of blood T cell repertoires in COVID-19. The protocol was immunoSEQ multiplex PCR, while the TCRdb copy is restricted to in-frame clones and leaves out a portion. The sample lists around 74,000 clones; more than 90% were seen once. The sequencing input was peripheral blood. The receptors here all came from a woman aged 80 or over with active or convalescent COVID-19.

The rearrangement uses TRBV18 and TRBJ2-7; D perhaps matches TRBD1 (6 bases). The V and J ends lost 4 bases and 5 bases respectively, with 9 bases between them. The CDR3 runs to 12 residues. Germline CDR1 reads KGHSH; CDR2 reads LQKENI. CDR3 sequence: CASSLHRDEQYF. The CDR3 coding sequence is TGTGCCAGCTCACTTCACAGGGACGAGCAGTACTTC. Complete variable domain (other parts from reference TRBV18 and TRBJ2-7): NAGVMQNPRHLVRRRGQEARLRCSPMKGHSHVYWYRQLPEEGLKFMVYLQKENIIDESGMPKERFSAEFPKEGPSILRIQQVVRGDSAAYFCASSLHRDEQYFGPGTRLTVT.

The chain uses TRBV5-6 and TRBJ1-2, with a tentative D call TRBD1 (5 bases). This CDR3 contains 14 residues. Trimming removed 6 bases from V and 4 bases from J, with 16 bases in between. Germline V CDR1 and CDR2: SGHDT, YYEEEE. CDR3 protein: CASTTEGRSYGYTF. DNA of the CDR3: TGTGCCAGCACCACGGAGGGGCGGAGCTATGGCTACACCTTC.

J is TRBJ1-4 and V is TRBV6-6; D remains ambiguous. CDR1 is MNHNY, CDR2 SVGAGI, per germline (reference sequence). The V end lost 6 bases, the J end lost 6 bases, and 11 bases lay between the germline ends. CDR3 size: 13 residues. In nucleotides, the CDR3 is TGTGCCAGCAGCCATAGGAGGGATGAAAAACTGTTTTTT. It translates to CASSHRRDEKLFF.

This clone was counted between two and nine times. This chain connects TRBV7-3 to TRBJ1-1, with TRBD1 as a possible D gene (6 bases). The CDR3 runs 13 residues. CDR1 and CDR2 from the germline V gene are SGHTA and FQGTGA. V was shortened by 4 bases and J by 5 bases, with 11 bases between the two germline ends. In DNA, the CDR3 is TGTGCCAGCAGCTGGACAGAGCGAACTGAAGCTTTCTTT. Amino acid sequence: CASSWTERTEAFF.

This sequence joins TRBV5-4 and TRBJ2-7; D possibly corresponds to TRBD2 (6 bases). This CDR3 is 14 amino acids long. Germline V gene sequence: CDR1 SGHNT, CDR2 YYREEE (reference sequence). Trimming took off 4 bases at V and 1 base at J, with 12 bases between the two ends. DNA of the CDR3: TGTGCCAGCAGCCCTCTCGCGGGGTCCTACGAGCAGTACTTC. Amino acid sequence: CASSPLAGSYEQYF.

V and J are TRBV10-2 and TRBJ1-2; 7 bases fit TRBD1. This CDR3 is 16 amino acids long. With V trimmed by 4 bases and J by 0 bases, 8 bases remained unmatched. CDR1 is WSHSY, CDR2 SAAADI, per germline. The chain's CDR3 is CASSGTGQLTNYGYTF. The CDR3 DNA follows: TGCGCCAGCAGTGGGACAGGCCAACTAACTAACTATGGCTACACCTTC.

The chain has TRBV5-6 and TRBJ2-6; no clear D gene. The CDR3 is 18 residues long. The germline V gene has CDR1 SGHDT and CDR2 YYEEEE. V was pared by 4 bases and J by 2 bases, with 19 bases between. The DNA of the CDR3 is TGTGCCAGCAGCCCGAAGTTCCCGGGTCGCCCTGGGGCCAACGTCCTGACTTTC. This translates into CASSPKFPGRPGANVLTF.

Written as DNA, the CDR3 is TGTGCCAGCAGCACTACAAACGGGGGTAGCGCTGAAGCTTTCTTT. Amino acids: CASSTTNGGSAEAFF. V and J are TRBV7-9 and TRBJ1-1; D might be TRBD1 (5 bases). V lost 5 bases and J lost 6, with 19 bases in between. The CDR3 covers 15 residues. The germline CDR1 and CDR2 sequences are SEHNR and FQNEAQ (reference sequence).

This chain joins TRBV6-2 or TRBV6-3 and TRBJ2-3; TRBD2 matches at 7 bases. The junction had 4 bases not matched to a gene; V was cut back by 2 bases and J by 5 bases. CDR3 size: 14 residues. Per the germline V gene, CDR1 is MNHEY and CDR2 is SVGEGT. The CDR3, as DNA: TGTGCCAGCAGTTACACTAGCGTCCAAGATACGCAGTATTTT. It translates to CASSYTSVQDTQYF.

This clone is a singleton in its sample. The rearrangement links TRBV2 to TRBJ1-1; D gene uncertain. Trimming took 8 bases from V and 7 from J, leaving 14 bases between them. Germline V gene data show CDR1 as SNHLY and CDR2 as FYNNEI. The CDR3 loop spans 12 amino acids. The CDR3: CASRVDIGEAFF. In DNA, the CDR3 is TGTGCCAGCCGGGTCGATATCGGTGAAGCTTTCTTT.